The present T cell receptor (beta chain) was sequenced within a study of siplizumab effects on memory and regulatory T cells. Libraries were prepared by immunoSEQ multiplex PCR; TCRdb keeps only in-frame clonotypes and omits some of them. The sample lists around 100,000 clones; approximately 94% were seen once. The receptor was isolated from a human donor in good health. Sequencing input: non-Treg CD4+ T cells sorted from blood.

CDR3 DNA: TGTGCCAGCAGCTTAACGGTCCCTAGCGGGAGTTGGAACACCGGGGAGCTGTTTTTT. This codes for CASSLTVPSGSWNTGELFF. This chain uses TRBV7-3 with TRBJ2-2, with 10 nucleotides matching TRBD2. The trim removed 0 bases at V and 1 base at J, leaving 8 bases unmatched. CDR3 length equals 19 residues. Germline V gene sequence: CDR1 SGHTA, CDR2 FQGTGA.